These T cell receptor beta chains were read from a single sample in a study of response to subunit inactivated influenza vaccine. TCRdb called the RT-PCR reads again in MiXCR, with one record for every CDR3 protein. The table includes a few hundred thousand distinct CDR3 sequences, 11% to 15% detected once. The sequencing here drew on PBMCs from blood, taken about 12 days after vaccination. All receptors come from a man in his fifties who received an inactivated influenza vaccine. Each CDR3 is given with its conserved first and last residue. D genes are given only for firm matches. Part of the rows lack a size; the others show once, few, many or a class for expanded clones.

cdr3_length,j_call,v_call,clone_size,d_call,cdr3_aa,cdr3_nt
11,TRBJ2-7,TRBV29-1,few,-,CSVEDTVWQYF,TGCAGCGTTGAAGACACAGTTTGGCAGTACTTC
15,TRBJ2-7,TRBV10-3,-,TRBD2,CAISELAGGQAEQYF,TGTGCCATCAGTGAGCTCGCGGGAGGGCAAGCCGAGCAGTACTTC
17,TRBJ2-3,TRBV4-2,few,-,CASSQAPPGLSTDTQYF,TGTGCCAGCAGCCAAGCACCACCGGGACTCAGCACAGATACGCAGTATTTT
15,TRBJ1-3,TRBV5-1,-,-,CASSLGVGAVNTIYF,TGCGCCAGCAGCTTGGGAGTAGGGGCTGTAAACACCATATATTTT
14,TRBJ1-1,TRBV7-3,many,-,CASSPGAMNTEAFF,TGTGCCAGCAGCCCAGGCGCTATGAACACTGAAGCTTTCTTT
13,TRBJ1-1,TRBV3-1,few,-,CASSQQGRAEAFF,TGTGCCAGCAGCCAACAGGGGAGAGCTGAAGCTTTCTTT
14,TRBJ2-5,TRBV12-3/TRBV12-4,few,-,CASSPPTGAETQYF,TGTGCCAGCAGTCCCCCGACAGGCGCAGAGACCCAGTACTTC
15,TRBJ2-1,TRBV14,few,-,CASSPYWAMGGEQFF,TGTGCCAGCAGCCCTTATTGGGCCATGGGCGGTGAGCAGTTCTTC
15,TRBJ1-5,TRBV6-1,-,-,CASSEALRGYVAQHF,TGTGCCAGCAGTGAAGCCCTCAGGGGTTACGTTGCCCAGCATTTT
17,TRBJ2-1,TRBV19,few,TRBD2,CASSIGLSSGSRSEQFF,TGTGCCAGTAGTATAGGATTGAGTAGCGGGAGTCGCTCCGAGCAGTTCTTC
16,TRBJ2-2,TRBV5-1,-,-,CASSLDRAANTGELFF,TGCGCCAGCAGCTTGGACAGGGCTGCGAACACCGGGGAGCTGTTTTTT
15,TRBJ1-2,TRBV4-1,few,-,CASSPEENRRHGYTF,TGCGCCAGCAGCCCCGAAGAGAACAGAAGACATGGCTACACCTTC
15,TRBJ1-6,TRBV20-1,few,-,CSARRNEVGNSPLHF,TGCAGTGCAAGAAGAAACGAGGTCGGTAATTCACCCCTCCACTTT
15,TRBJ2-7,TRBV6-2/TRBV6-3,-,-,CASSYGAGLSYEQYF,TGTGCCAGCAGTTACGGGGCGGGCCTTTCCTACGAGCAGTACTTC
13,TRBJ1-4,TRBV2,-,-,CASTVPNAEKLFF,TGTGCCAGTACCGTCCCGAACGCTGAAAAACTGTTTTTT
16,TRBJ2-1,TRBV12-3/TRBV12-4,many,-,CASSFFGPGSYNEQFF,TGTGCCAGCAGTTTCTTCGGTCCGGGGAGCTACAATGAGCAGTTCTTC
14,TRBJ2-7,TRBV20-1,few,-,CSARSGGGAYEQYF,TGCAGTGCTAGATCCGGAGGGGGGGCCTACGAGCAGTACTTC
15,TRBJ1-5,TRBV28,-,TRBD1,CASSPGQAGGQPQHF,TGTGCCAGCAGTCCAGGACAGGCCGGAGGTCAGCCCCAGCATTTT
15,TRBJ1-1,TRBV9,many,TRBD1,CASSAQQTGGTEAFF,TGTGCCAGCAGCGCCCAACAGACAGGGGGTACTGAAGCTTTCTTT
15,TRBJ2-7,TRBV29-1,-,TRBD2,CSARGGSSGPYEQYF,TGCAGCGCGCGGGGGGGAAGCTCAGGGCCCTACGAGCAGTACTTC
15,TRBJ2-1,TRBV10-3,-,TRBD2,CAISESSGVYNEQFF,TGTGCCATCAGTGAGTCTAGCGGGGTCTACAATGAGCAGTTCTTC
16,TRBJ2-2,TRBV5-1,few,TRBD1,CASSAQTGRNTGELFF,TGCGCCAGCAGCGCCCAGACAGGGCGTAACACCGGGGAGCTGTTTTTT
15,TRBJ2-4,TRBV9,few,-,CASSVDGGRKDIQYF,TGTGCCAGCAGCGTAGATGGGGGGCGGAAGGACATTCAGTACTTC
13,TRBJ1-2,TRBV12-3/TRBV12-4,few,TRBD1,CASRGQTNYGYTF,TGTGCCAGCAGGGGACAGACTAACTATGGCTACACCTTC
16,TRBJ1-2,TRBV10-3,-,-,CAIRASTGLADHGYTF,TGTGCCATCAGAGCTTCCACAGGGCTGGCGGATCATGGCTACACCTTC
13,TRBJ1-1,TRBV5-1,many,-,CASSLPRNTEAFF,TGCGCCAGCAGCTTGCCCAGAAACACTGAAGCTTTCTTT
12,TRBJ2-5,TRBV29-1,-,-,CSAVGSQETQYF,TGCAGCGCCGTAGGAAGCCAAGAGACCCAGTACTTC
16,TRBJ1-4,TRBV5-1,-,TRBD1,CASSWGTGGDNEKLFF,TGCGCCAGCAGCTGGGGGACAGGGGGGGACAATGAAAAACTGTTTTTT
16,TRBJ2-7,TRBV5-1,-,TRBD2,CASSLGSGSGIYEQYF,TGCGCCAGCAGCTTGGGGTCTGGTAGCGGGATCTACGAGCAGTACTTC
14,TRBJ1-4,TRBV12-3/TRBV12-4,few,TRBD1,CASSPRTGEGKLFF,TGTGCCAGCAGTCCTCGGACAGGGGAAGGAAAACTGTTTTTT
15,TRBJ1-6,TRBV5-1,-,-,CASSGGRDRHSPLHF,TGCGCCAGCAGCGGGGGAAGGGACCGGCATTCACCCCTCCACTTT
13,TRBJ2-5,TRBV15,many,TRBD1,CATSGTGQETQYF,TGTGCCACCAGCGGGACAGGCCAAGAGACCCAGTACTTC
14,TRBJ2-2,TRBV6-1,-,-,CASKWDRNTGELFF,TGTGCCAGCAAATGGGACCGTAACACCGGGGAGCTGTTTTTT
15,TRBJ1-2,TRBV7-2,few,-,CASSLDRALPYGYTF,TGTGCCAGCAGCTTAGATCGGGCCCTACCCTATGGCTACACCTTC
15,TRBJ2-5,TRBV20-1,-,TRBD2,CSARWASGSRETQYF,TGCAGTGCCCGATGGGCTAGCGGGAGTAGGGAGACCCAGTACTTC
16,TRBJ1-5,TRBV9,few,-,CASSVGAGQENQPQHF,TGTGCCAGCAGCGTAGGAGCAGGGCAAGAGAATCAGCCCCAGCATTTT
16,TRBJ2-7,TRBV4-1,-,-,CASSQEMGAINYEQYF,TGCGCCAGCAGCCAAGAGATGGGGGCCATAAACTACGAGCAGTACTTC
14,TRBJ2-7,TRBV6-5,-,-,CASSSIGGLYEQYF,TGTGCCAGCAGTTCTATCGGCGGGCTCTACGAGCAGTACTTC
16,TRBJ2-3,TRBV7-2,-,TRBD2,CASSLPRTSGTDTQYF,TGTGCCAGCAGCTTACCTAGGACTAGCGGCACAGATACGCAGTATTTT
10,TRBJ2-5,TRBV20-1,few,-,CSARHNPKYF,TGCAGTGCTAGGCACAACCCCAAGTACTTC
15,TRBJ2-2,TRBV4-3,few,-,CASSQTPLGGGGLFF,TGCGCCAGCAGCCAAACCCCTCTGGGAGGGGGTGGACTGTTTTTT
15,TRBJ2-7,TRBV11-3,-,TRBD1,CASSLSGTGGTEQYF,TGTGCCAGCAGCTTATCCGGGACAGGGGGCACGGAGCAGTACTTC
12,TRBJ2-7,TRBV30,many,-,CAWSVEGYEQYF,TGTGCCTGGAGTGTAGAAGGGTACGAGCAGTACTTC
14,TRBJ2-2,TRBV29-1,-,-,CSVGPGANTGELFF,TGCAGCGTTGGGCCGGGGGCGAACACCGGGGAGCTGTTTTTT
13,TRBJ1-6,TRBV12-3/TRBV12-4,few,-,CASSLGDDSPLHF,TGTGCCAGCAGTTTGGGGGATGATTCACCCCTCCACTTT
15,TRBJ2-2,TRBV5-1,-,TRBD2,CASRGTGGPSGELFF,TGCGCCAGCAGAGGCACGGGAGGGCCGAGCGGGGAGCTGTTTTTT
14,TRBJ1-5,TRBV7-6,-,-,CASSQDGVYQPQHF,TGTGCCAGCAGCCAAGACGGAGTTTATCAGCCCCAGCATTTT
18,TRBJ2-3,TRBV6-2/TRBV6-3,few,TRBD2,CASSYPTSGGTSTDTQYF,TGTGCCAGCAGTTACCCGACTAGCGGGGGGACCAGCACAGATACGCAGTATTTT
15,TRBJ2-2,TRBV6-5,-,-,CASSYSGSLTGELFF,TGTGCCAGCAGTTACTCTGGTAGCCTCACCGGGGAGCTGTTTTTT
16,TRBJ2-6,TRBV6-1,few,TRBD1,CASSPRTGTGANVLTF,TGTGCCAGCAGTCCACGGACAGGGACTGGGGCCAACGTCCTGACTTTC
13,TRBJ1-1,TRBV12-3/TRBV12-4,many,TRBD1,CASSPDRGAEAFF,TGTGCCAGCAGCCCCGACAGGGGAGCTGAAGCTTTCTTT
16,TRBJ2-3,TRBV18,once,-,CASSRPRGRSTDTQYF,TGTGCCAGCTCACGACCAAGGGGAAGATCCACAGATACGCAGTATTTT
12,TRBJ1-2,TRBV6-5,-,TRBD1,CASSQGAWGYTF,TGTGCCAGCAGCCAGGGGGCCTGGGGCTACACCTTC
14,TRBJ2-2,TRBV6-1,-,-,CASSLRRGFGELFF,TGTGCCAGCAGCCTCCGGAGGGGGTTCGGGGAGCTGTTTTTT
13,TRBJ1-5,TRBV20-1,once,TRBD1,CSATQGRNQPQHF,TGCAGTGCTACACAGGGGCGCAATCAGCCCCAGCATTTT
15,TRBJ1-1,TRBV4-1,-,-,CASSQDRGWDTEAFF,TGCGCCAGCAGCCAAGATCGGGGGTGGGACACTGAAGCTTTCTTT
17,TRBJ2-4,TRBV6-5,-,-,CASSYTTAILTKNIQYF,TGTGCCAGCAGTTACACGACAGCTATCCTTACCAAAAACATTCAGTACTTC
16,TRBJ2-7,TRBV2,-,-,CASKRAQQISTYEQYF,TGTGCCAGCAAAAGAGCACAGCAAATATCGACCTACGAGCAGTACTTC
12,TRBJ2-1,TRBV2,few,-,CASSDRLREQFF,TGTGCCAGCAGTGATAGGCTCCGAGAGCAGTTCTTC
17,TRBJ2-6,TRBV11-2,few,-,CASSLLFTYSGANVLTF,TGTGCCAGCAGCTTACTTTTTACGTACTCTGGGGCCAACGTCCTGACTTTC